These 14 T cell receptor beta chains were sequenced from one sample in a study of blood T cell repertoires in COVID-19. Using immunoSEQ multiplex PCR, the repertoire was profiled, and TCRdb retains in-frame clones only, with some absent. Counted here are roughly 150,000 clones, under 95% occurring once; the ten biggest clones make up roughly 5%. Sequenced: peripheral blood. These receptors all come from a man younger than 35 with COVID-19, enrolled during active disease.

This clone has a handful of counts. This chain joins TRBV5-4 and TRBJ2-1; the D is unclear. The germline V gene has CDR1 SGHNT and CDR2 YYREEE (reference sequence). The CDR3 length is 12 residues. V lost 4 bases and J lost 7, with 9 bases in between. Here the CDR3 DNA reads TGTGCCAGCAGCCGAATTCAGAATGAGCAGTTCTTC. Residues: CASSRIQNEQFF. The entire variable domain, with the rest obtained from reference TRBV5-4 and TRBJ2-1, is as follows: ETGVTQSPTHLIKTRGQQVTLRCSSQSGHNTVSWYQQALGQGPQFIFQYYREEENGRGNFPPRFSGLQFPNYSSELNVNALELDDSALYLCASSRIQNEQFFGPGTRLTVL.

The chain combines TRBV28 with TRBJ1-6; 9 bases map to TRBD1. The CDR3 is 14 residues long. The V and J ends lost 4 bases and 5 bases, in that order; junction bases with no gene match: 0. CDR1 is MDHEN and CDR2 is SYDVKM in the germline V gene. CDR3 sequence (DNA): TGTGCCAGCAGTTGGGACAGGGATAATTCACCCCTCCACTTT. Encoded protein: CASSWDRDNSPLHF.

The rearrangement uses TRBV5-1 and TRBJ2-1; TRBD2 agrees at 11 bases. This CDR3 contains 16 residues. CDR1 is SGHRS and CDR2 is YFSETQ in the germline V gene. V was pared by 3 bases and J by 8 bases, with 10 bases of the junction left unmatched. The CDR3 DNA reads as TGCGCCAGCAGCTCTCTTAGCGGGAGGGCCGGGTATGAGCAGTTCTTC. It yields the protein CASSSLSGRAGYEQFF.

The J gene is TRBJ2-2, the V gene TRBV27; 10 nucleotides match TRBD2. The CDR3 runs to 19 residues. The germline CDR1 and CDR2 sequences are MNHEY and SMNVEV (reference sequence). J lost 1 base, V lost 3 bases, and 11 bases had no gene match. The CDR3 region is CASSFGGLARWGNTGELFF. As DNA, the CDR3 is TGTGCCAGCAGTTTCGGGGGACTAGCGAGGTGGGGGAACACCGGGGAGCTGTTTTTT.

The chain links TRBV9 to TRBJ1-2; 7 nucleotides match TRBD1. The CDR3 is 14 residues long. CDR1 and CDR2 from the germline V gene are SGDLS and YYNGEE. V lost 4 bases and J lost 2; bases outside the gene matches: 5. The CDR3 DNA reads TGTGCCAGCAGCCCCGGGACAGTCAACTATGGCTACACCTTC. It codes for CASSPGTVNYGYTF. The full variable domain, with the rest looked up from reference TRBV9 and TRBJ1-2, is DSGVTQTPKHLITATGQRVTLRCSPRSGDLSVYWYQQSLDQGLQFLIQYYNGEERAKGNILERFSAQQFPDLHSELNLSSLELGDSALYFCASSPGTVNYGYTFGSGTRLTVV.

As for this clone: A read error may produce the germline difference seen at one junction end. The rearrangement joins TRBV14 to TRBJ2-7, with 8 positions matching TRBD1. CDR1 SGHDN and CDR2 FVKESK come from the germline V gene. The CDR3 contains 14 residues. The CDR3 sequence: CASSPRQGYYGQYF. CDR3 coding DNA: TGTGCCAGCAGCCCCCGACAGGGGTACTACGGGCAGTACTTC.

The CDR3 sequence: CASSLGQFGANVLTF. The CDR3 nucleotides read TGTGCCAGCAGCTTGGGACAGTTCGGGGCCAACGTCCTGACTTTC. The chain couples TRBV7-9 to TRBJ2-6, with 7 bases identical to TRBD1. The CDR3 consists of 15 residues. The V segment lost 3 bases and the J segment 4 bases; nucleotides outside the gene matches: 3. CDR1 is SEHNR, CDR2 FQNEAQ, per germline (reference sequence).

This rearrangement joins TRBV30 to TRBJ2-7; 11 nucleotides line up with TRBD2. The CDR3 spans 14 residues. Germline V lookup: CDR1 GTSNPN, CDR2 SVGIG (reference sequence). Trimming took 3 bases from V and 3 from J; bases not matched to a gene: 4. This CDR3 is CAWSRLAGIYEQYF. The CDR3 DNA is TGTGCCTGGAGCCGACTAGCGGGAATCTACGAGCAGTACTTC.

In regard to this clone: The junction does not match germline at one end; this may be a read error. The rearrangement joins TRBV28 to TRBJ1-4; tentatively, D is TRBD1 (6 bases). The V gene's germline CDR1 is MDHEN and CDR2 SYDVKM. This CDR3 is built from 15 residues. DNA of the CDR3: TGTGCCAGCAGTTCCGTGGGATGGGACAATGAAAAACTGCTTTTT. Translating it yields CASSSVGWDNEKLLF.

This rearrangement joins TRBV2 to TRBJ2-7; tentatively, D is TRBD1 (5 bases). V dropped 3 bases and J dropped 0 bases, with 12 bases sitting between them. This CDR3 contains 15 residues. The germline V gene has CDR1 SNHLY and CDR2 FYNNEI. DNA of the CDR3: TGTGCCAGCAGTGACCGCCGACAGCGCTCCTACGAGCAGTACTTC. Its translation: CASSDRRQRSYEQYF.

A remark on this clone: The same CDR3 can be traced to other DNA sequences in this sample. J is TRBJ2-2 and V is TRBV5-1; 10 nucleotides align to TRBD1. V trimming: 1 base; J trimming: 8 bases; junction bases outside the gene matches: 5. Germline CDR1 is SGHRS and CDR2 is YFSETQ. The CDR3 has 15 amino acids. Here the CDR3 reads CASSLRQGADGELFF. DNA of the CDR3: TGCGCCAGCAGCTTGCGACAGGGGGCAGATGGGGAGCTGTTTTTT.

This clone appeared a few times. The chain carries TRBV19 and TRBJ2-7; 10 bases line up with TRBD2. V gave up 1 base and J gave up 2 bases; unmatched junction bases: 5. CDR3 size: 16 residues. CDR1 and CDR2 from the germline V gene are LNHDA and SQIVND (reference sequence). The CDR3 sequence: CASSIGTSGNTYEQYF. For the CDR3, the DNA is TGTGCCAGTAGTATAGGGACTAGCGGCAATACCTACGAGCAGTACTTC.

The rearrangement uses TRBV4-3 and TRBJ2-7; tentative D call: TRBD2 (6 bases). Trimming removed 0 bases from V and 6 bases from J, with 12 bases in between. The CDR3 spans 14 residues. In germline, CDR1 is LGHNA, CDR2 YSLEER. The CDR3 here is CASSQDTGAGEQYF. The CDR3 DNA reads as TGCGCCAGCAGCCAAGATACGGGAGCGGGCGAGCAGTACTTC.

This rearrangement joins TRBV9 to TRBJ2-3, with 10 bases matching TRBD2. The V segment lost 2 bases and the J segment 5 bases; nucleotides outside the gene matches: 5. This CDR3 contains 15 residues. Germline V lookup: CDR1 SGDLS, CDR2 YYNGEE. The CDR3 DNA is TGTGCCAGCAGCGTTACGGGACTAGCGCTAGATACGCAGTATTTT. Its protein is CASSVTGLALDTQYF.